A selection of T cell receptor beta chains follows, all from one sample in a study of shared clonotypes between healthy human individuals. The table came from immunoSEQ multiplex PCR; TCRdb's copy has only in-frame clones and leaves some out. The table records roughly 2,300,000 clones, around 93% of them present only once. The specimen sequenced was naive CD4+ T cells from PBMCs. The origin of the receptors is a man aged 18 to 29 in good health. Some clones in this sample may be carry-over from other donors' samples. CDR3s include the opening cysteine and the closing phenylalanine or tryptophan. The D gene is left open where the match is weak. A clone size is listed for some rows: how often the clone was seen (once, few, many), or a class if it is expanded.

d_gene	j_gene	abundance	v_gene	CDR3aa	CDR3nt
TRBD1	TRBJ2-2	-	TRBV9	CASSAQVTGDTGELFF	TGTGCCAGCAGCGCCCAAGTCACAGGGGACACCGGGGAGCTGTTTTTT
-	TRBJ1-2	few	TRBV29-1	CSVQTGSGYTF	TGCAGCGTGCAAACAGGGAGTGGCTACACCTTC
TRBD2	TRBJ2-2	-	TRBV2	CASSESSGRAGELFF	TGTGCCAGCAGTGAGTCTAGCGGGAGGGCCGGGGAGCTGTTTTTT
-	TRBJ2-3	once	TRBV28	CASSTSLTDTQYF	TGTGCCAGCAGCACGAGCCTCACAGATACGCAGTATTTT
-	TRBJ2-7	-	TRBV30	CAWSGLLSVGGKAHEQYF	TGTGCCTGGAGTGGCCTTCTTTCAGTCGGCGGGAAGGCTCACGAGCAGTACTTC
TRBD2	TRBJ2-5	-	TRBV7-9	CASSYGTSGRVLQETQYF	TGTGCCAGCAGCTACGGGACTAGCGGGAGGGTCTTACAAGAGACCCAGTACTTC
-	TRBJ1-5	-	TRBV28	CASSFLQGFDNQPQHF	TGTGCCAGCAGTTTCTTGCAGGGATTTGACAATCAGCCCCAGCATTTT
TRBD1	TRBJ1-2	-	TRBV5-1	CASSLDAGGNYGYTF	TGCGCCAGCAGCTTGGATGCAGGGGGCAACTATGGCTACACCTTC
-	TRBJ2-5	-	TRBV7-2	CASSLLGERKTQYF	TGTGCCAGCAGCTTATTAGGGGAGAGAAAGACCCAGTACTTC
TRBD1	TRBJ1-2	once	TRBV28	CASSGTGPYGYTF	TGTGCCAGCAGTGGGACAGGTCCCTATGGCTACACCTTC
TRBD1	TRBJ2-7	-	TRBV28	CASNKTPGQGFYRYEQYF	TGTGCCAGCAATAAAACTCCGGGACAGGGTTTTTATAGATACGAGCAGTACTTC
-	TRBJ2-1	-	TRBV11-1	CASSGFVTYNEQFF	TGTGCCAGCAGCGGATTTGTCACCTACAATGAGCAGTTCTTC
TRBD2	TRBJ2-3	-	TRBV27	CASSWGGLDSTDTQYF	TGTGCCAGCAGTTGGGGGGGACTAGACAGCACAGATACGCAGTATTTT
-	TRBJ2-7	once	TRBV5-1	CASSFGQDEQYF	TGCGCCAGCAGCTTCGGTCAGGACGAGCAGTACTTC
TRBD2	TRBJ2-3	-	TRBV7-2	CASSLAVGRATDTQYF	TGTGCCAGCAGCTTAGCGGTTGGGAGGGCCACGGATACGCAGTATTTT
-	TRBJ2-7	-	TRBV5-1	CASSLGAGIGEQYF	TGCGCCAGCAGCTTAGGCGCGGGAATAGGCGAGCAGTACTTC
TRBD1	TRBJ2-1	-	TRBV9	CASSVEQGIWNEQFF	TGTGCCAGCAGCGTAGAACAGGGGATATGGAATGAGCAGTTCTTC
TRBD2	TRBJ2-1	-	TRBV7-9	CASSLVRGAYNEQFF	TGTGCCAGCAGCTTAGTCCGGGGGGCCTACAATGAGCAGTTCTTC
-	TRBJ1-2	-	TRBV6-6	CASSYPQATYGYTF	TGTGCCAGCAGTTACCCGCAGGCTACCTATGGCTACACCTTC
TRBD1	TRBJ1-4	-	TRBV6-5	CASKDRGREKLFF	TGTGCCAGCAAAGACAGGGGACGTGAAAAACTGTTTTTT
-	TRBJ2-1	-	TRBV5-1	CASSSSGSYNEQFF	TGCGCCAGCAGCTCCAGCGGCTCCTACAATGAGCAGTTCTTC
TRBD2	TRBJ2-1	-	TRBV5-1	CASSLGLAGGVEQFF	TGCGCCAGCAGCTTGGGACTAGCGGGAGGTGTTGAGCAGTTCTTC
-	TRBJ2-1	-	TRBV29-1	CSVGGNQNEQFF	TGCAGCGTTGGTGGGAATCAAAATGAGCAGTTCTTC
-	TRBJ2-7	few	TRBV28	CASSLGDEQYF	TGTGCCAGCAGTTTGGGGGACGAGCAGTACTTC
-	TRBJ2-1	-	TRBV29-1	CSVVEGSYNEQFF	TGCAGCGTTGTTGAGGGGTCCTACAATGAGCAGTTCTTC